This TCR beta chain was identified during a study of shared clonotypes between healthy human individuals (dated by TCRdb to the early 2020s). Looking at the study overall: Three men and two women, aged 18 to 49 years, made up the cohort. Blood TCR repertoires of a handful of healthy adults were deeply sequenced to estimate repertoire size and the extent of clonotype sharing between individuals. For each donor, three plates each were used for CD4 naive and CD4 memory, two plates were used for CD8 naive, and one plate was used for CD8 memory. Libraries were prepared and TCR repertoires were sequenced by different laboratories using diverse techniques, in order to increase sequencing depth and limit assay-specific biases. Leukapheresis yielded between about 0.8 and 8.9 billion PBMCs per donor. Broad study findings and their caveats: Sampling was restricted to blood, and TCR repertoires in tissues likely differ from the TCR repertoires found in blood. When a handful of donors were compared, the shared fraction of clonotypes was 5% to 6.5% for naive CD4, 3.5% for naive CD8, 2% to 2.5% for memory CD4, and 0.4% for memory CD8. Because the study included a small number of donors, the genetic and exposure-history diversity represented was limited. Pairwise subsampling indicated that sequencing depth was expected to affect the degree of clonotype sharing among donors. Naive subsets generally had larger estimated clonotype richness than memory subsets did. Even with the large sequencing depth, rarefaction of the sorted-subset datasets indicated that sequencing was incomplete. Clonotypes shared by all four sorted-subset donors showed higher generation probabilities than non-shared clonotypes.

TCR CDR3 regions were amplified from genomic DNA by multiplex PCR using the deep immunoSEQ assay. Extracted genomic DNA from each cell subset was distributed evenly across all wells of several immunoSEQ 96-well plates, and each plate was treated as a replicate. For sorted subsets, roughly 190 ng of genomic DNA, equivalent to around 31,000 T cell genomes, went into each replicate PCR. The purified libraries were quantified using a Qubit 3.0 fluorometer, sized with a Bioanalyzer 2100, and then quantified again using the KAPA Library Quantification kit. Every immunoSEQ 96-well plate was sequenced on a separate single-read 150-cycle Illumina NextSeq 550 flow cell. The original methods were these. The immunoSEQ output contained only junctional sequences without quality scores, so filtering could not match that applied to full-length reads. To assign V/J genes and CDR3, sequences were annotated against IMGT germline references using PyIR, a Python wrapper for IgBLAST v1.9. Reads were filtered out if the reads had weak V/J assignments (E-value above 1e-6), no CDR3, stop codons, out-of-frame junctions, or ambiguous translated residues. A V3J clonotype was defined by an identical inferred V gene, J gene, and CDR3 amino acid sequence. The percentage overlap between two repertoires was calculated by dividing the number of shared unique clonotypes by the size of the smaller repertoire. Three approaches were used to assess repertoire richness: RTK rarefaction, the Chao1 estimator, and Recon v2.1 estimates of unobserved clonotypes. OLGA was used to compute generation probabilities for all TCRbeta clonotypes that the gDNA method yielded from a handful of donors. TCRdb holds this immuneACCESS table with in-frame rearrangements only. Some clones are missing; in checked studies, unresolved V genes explain under half, and the rest has no known cause. The DNA gave D and trimming, while V, J and clone size come from that table. The sample table holds 400,000 to 600,000 clones, of which 95% to 97% were seen once. Jointly, the top ten make up 0.05% to 0.08% of the sample.

Healthy HIV-negative adults with no recently reported acute infections or vaccinations were included as donors. Only Caucasian adults living in Nashville, Tennessee, USA were represented among the donors. CD4+ T cells were enriched by magnetic negative selection; naive cells were then positively selected on CD45RA, and the negative fraction formed the memory subset. Blood was obtained by leukapheresis, after which PBMCs were separated by Ficoll-Histopaque density gradient centrifugation and cryopreserved in liquid nitrogen vapor phase. Analytical flow cytometry was used to check the purity and quantity of each magnetically sorted T cell population. Each sorted fraction had its genomic DNA isolated and then quantified by UV absorbance on a Nanodrop 2000c. Its CDR3 holds 15 amino acids, cysteine through phenylalanine. Only the CDR3 DNA is retained, 45 bases long and in frame from the first base. The germline V gene supplies CDR1 MNHEY and CDR2 SVGAGI. Unmatched junction bases come to 11, with V trimmed by 6 bases and J by 5 bases.

With regard to this clone: Its antigen has not been determined. Base qualities are not at hand, and no much larger clone is one base apart.

The chain is assembled from TRBV6-5 and TRBJ2-7; 9 bases in between match TRBD1. The clonotype originates from a woman in her 30s in good health. Material for sequencing was naive CD4+ T cells sorted from blood. The sample's cell subset or site label, in plain terms: CD45RA+ positively selected. The nucleotide sequence is given as TGTGCCAGCAGGACAGTCCGGGACAGGGTCGACGAGCAGTACTTC. Translation gives CASRTVRDRVDEQYF.